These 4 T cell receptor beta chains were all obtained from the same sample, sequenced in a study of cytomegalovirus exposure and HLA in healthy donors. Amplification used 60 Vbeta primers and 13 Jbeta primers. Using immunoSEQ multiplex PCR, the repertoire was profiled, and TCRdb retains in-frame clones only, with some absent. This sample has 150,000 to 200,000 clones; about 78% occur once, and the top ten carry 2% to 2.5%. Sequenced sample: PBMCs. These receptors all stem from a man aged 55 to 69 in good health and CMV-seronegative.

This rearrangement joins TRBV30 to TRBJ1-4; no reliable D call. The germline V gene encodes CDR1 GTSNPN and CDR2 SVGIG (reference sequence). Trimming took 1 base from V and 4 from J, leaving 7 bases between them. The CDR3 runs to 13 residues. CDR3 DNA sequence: TGTGCCTGGAGTGACAGCCTTAATGAAAAACTGTTTTTT. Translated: CAWSDSLNEKLFF. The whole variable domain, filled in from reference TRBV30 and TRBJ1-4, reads SQTIHQWPATLVQPVGSPLSLECTVEGTSNPNLYWYRQAAGRGLQLLFYSVGIGQISSEVPQNLSASRPQDRQFILSSKKLLLSDSGFYLCAWSDSLNEKLFFGSGTQLSVL.

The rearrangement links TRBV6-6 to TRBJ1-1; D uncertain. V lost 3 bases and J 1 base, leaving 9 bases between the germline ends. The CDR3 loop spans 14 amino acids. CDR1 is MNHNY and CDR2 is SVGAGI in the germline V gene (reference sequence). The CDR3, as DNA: TGTGCCAGCAGTTATTCCGGGGAGAACACTGAAGCTTTCTTT. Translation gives CASSYSGENTEAFF.

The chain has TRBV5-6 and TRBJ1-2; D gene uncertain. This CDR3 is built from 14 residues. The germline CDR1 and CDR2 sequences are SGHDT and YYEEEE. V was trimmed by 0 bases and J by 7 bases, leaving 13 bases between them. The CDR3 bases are TGTGCCAGCAGCTTGGCGGAGGGAAGAACTGGCTACACCTTC. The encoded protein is CASSLAEGRTGYTF.

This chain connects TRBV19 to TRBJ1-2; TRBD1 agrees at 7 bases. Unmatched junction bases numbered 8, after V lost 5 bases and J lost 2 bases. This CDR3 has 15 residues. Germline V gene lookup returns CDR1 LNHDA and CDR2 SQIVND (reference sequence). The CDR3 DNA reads TGTGCCAGTAGTCCTACAGGGGATTGGAACTATGGCTACACCTTC. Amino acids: CASSPTGDWNYGYTF.